This entry features one TCR beta chain sequence. Its antigen remains unidentified. The genomic DNA of each subset was split evenly across several immunoSEQ plates. Generated by immunoSEQ multiplex PCR, the TCRdb table keeps only in-frame clones and is missing some. The sample has some 2.4 million clones, 80% to 95% seen once. Germline V lookup: CDR1 SGHTA, CDR2 FQGNSA. V shed 5 bases and J shed 6 bases, with 17 bases lying between them. The CDR3 consists of 14 residues. These data come from a study of shared clonotypes between healthy human individuals. Whole-study results and caveats: In this cohort, only blood was sampled, and tissue repertoires likely differ.

The TCR originated in a man aged 18 to 30 in good health. Some clones in this sample may be carry-over from other donors' samples. V gene TRBV7-2 combines with J gene TRBJ2-7, with D tentatively TRBD1 (5 bases). Sequencing input: naive CD4+ T cells from PBMCs. The sample's subset: CD45RA+ positively selected. The CDR3 is CASSPPQGRREQYF. The DNA of the CDR3 is TGTGCCAGCAGCCCCCCCCAGGGTAGGCGCGAGCAGTACTTC.